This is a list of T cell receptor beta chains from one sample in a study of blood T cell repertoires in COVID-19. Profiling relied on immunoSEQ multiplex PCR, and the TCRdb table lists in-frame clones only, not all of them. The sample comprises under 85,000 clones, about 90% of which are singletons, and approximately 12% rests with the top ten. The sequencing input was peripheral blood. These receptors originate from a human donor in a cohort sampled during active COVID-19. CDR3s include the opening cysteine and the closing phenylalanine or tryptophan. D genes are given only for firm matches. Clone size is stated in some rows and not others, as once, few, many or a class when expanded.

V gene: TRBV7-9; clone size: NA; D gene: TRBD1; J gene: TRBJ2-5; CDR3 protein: CASSLDGQGQETQYF; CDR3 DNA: TGTGCCAGCAGCTTGGACGGACAGGGTCAAGAGACCCAGTACTTC
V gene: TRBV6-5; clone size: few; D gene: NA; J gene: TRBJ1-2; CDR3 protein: CASRGVGLNYGYTF; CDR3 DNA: TGTGCCAGCAGGGGAGTGGGACTTAACTATGGCTACACCTTC
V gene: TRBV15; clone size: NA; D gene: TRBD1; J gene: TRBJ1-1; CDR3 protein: CATSRGGTGIEAFF; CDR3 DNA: TGTGCCACCAGCAGAGGGGGGACAGGGATTGAAGCTTTCTTT
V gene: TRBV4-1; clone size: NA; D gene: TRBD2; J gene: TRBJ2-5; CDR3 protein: CASSQGWASGGAGETQYF; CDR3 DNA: TGCGCCAGCAGCCAAGGGTGGGCTAGCGGGGGGGCCGGGGAGACCCAGTACTTC
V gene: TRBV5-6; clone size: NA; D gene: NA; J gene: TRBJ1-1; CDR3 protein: CASSHFGGTEAFF; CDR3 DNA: TGTGCCAGCAGCCACTTCGGGGGCACTGAAGCTTTCTTT
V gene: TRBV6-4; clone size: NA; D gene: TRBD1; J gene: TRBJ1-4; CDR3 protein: CASSTGTGNEKLFF; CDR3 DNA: TGTGCCAGCAGTACCGGGACAGGGAATGAAAAACTGTTTTTT
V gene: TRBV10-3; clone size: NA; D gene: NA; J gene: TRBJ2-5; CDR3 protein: CATQTGQETQYF; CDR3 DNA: TGTGCCACTCAGACAGGCCAAGAGACCCAGTACTTC
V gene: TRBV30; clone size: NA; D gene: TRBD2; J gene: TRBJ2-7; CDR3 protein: CAWSGGRPLSGYEQYF; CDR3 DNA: TGTGCCTGGAGTGGAGGCAGGCCTCTTAGCGGGTACGAGCAGTACTTC
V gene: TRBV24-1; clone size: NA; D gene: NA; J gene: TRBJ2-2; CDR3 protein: CATERTETGELFF; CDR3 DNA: TGTGCCACCGAAAGGACAGAAACCGGGGAGCTGTTTTTT
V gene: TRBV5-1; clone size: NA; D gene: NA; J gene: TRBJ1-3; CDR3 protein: CASSLGGGNTIYF; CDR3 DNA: TGCGCCAGCAGCTTGGGAGGGGGAAACACCATATATTTT
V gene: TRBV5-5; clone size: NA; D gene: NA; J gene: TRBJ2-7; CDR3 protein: CASSLERFSYEQYF; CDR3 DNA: TGTGCCAGCAGCTTGGAACGGTTCTCCTACGAGCAGTACTTC
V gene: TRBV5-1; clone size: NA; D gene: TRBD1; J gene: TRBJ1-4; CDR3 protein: CASSLGQGREKLFF; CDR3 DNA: TGCGCCAGCAGCTTGGGACAGGGGCGGGAAAAACTGTTTTTT
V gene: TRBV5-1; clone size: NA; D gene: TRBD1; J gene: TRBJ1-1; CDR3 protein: CASRSGGGGTEAFF; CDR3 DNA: TGCGCCAGCAGGTCAGGGGGCGGCGGTACTGAAGCTTTCTTT
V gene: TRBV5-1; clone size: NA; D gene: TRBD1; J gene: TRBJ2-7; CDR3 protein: CASSTGQEQYF; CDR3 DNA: TGCGCCAGCAGCACGGGACAGGAGCAGTACTTC
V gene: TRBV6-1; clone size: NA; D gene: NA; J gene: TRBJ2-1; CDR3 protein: CASSEDGGWNEQFF; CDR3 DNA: TGTGCCAGCAGTGAAGACGGAGGGTGGAATGAGCAGTTCTTC
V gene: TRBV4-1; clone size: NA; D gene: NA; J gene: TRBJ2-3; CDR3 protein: CASSPNADRTDTQYF; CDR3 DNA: TGCGCCAGCAGCCCGAATGCTGACAGAACAGATACGCAGTATTTT
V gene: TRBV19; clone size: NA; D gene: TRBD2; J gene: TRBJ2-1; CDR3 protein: CASSFGTSLNEQFF; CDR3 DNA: TGTGCCAGTTCCTTCGGGACTAGTCTCAATGAGCAGTTCTTC
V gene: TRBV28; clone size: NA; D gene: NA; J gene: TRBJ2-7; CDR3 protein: CASDGAGSLYEQYF; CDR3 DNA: TGTGCCAGCGACGGAGCCGGGTCTCTCTACGAGCAGTACTTC
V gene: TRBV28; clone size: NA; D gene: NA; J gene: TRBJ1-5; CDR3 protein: CASSWQISNQPQHF; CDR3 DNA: TGTGCCAGCAGTTGGCAGATTAGCAATCAGCCCCAGCATTTT
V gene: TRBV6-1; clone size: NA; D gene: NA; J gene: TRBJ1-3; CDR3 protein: CASSEVIRDTIYF; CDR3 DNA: TGTGCCAGCAGTGAAGTGATTCGGGACACCATATATTTT
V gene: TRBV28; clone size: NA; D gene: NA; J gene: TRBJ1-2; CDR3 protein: CASSSGHGGGYTF; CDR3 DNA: TGTGCCAGCAGTTCGGGACATGGGGGTGGCTACACCTTC
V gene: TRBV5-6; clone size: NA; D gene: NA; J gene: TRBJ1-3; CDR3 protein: CASSLAEGNTIYF; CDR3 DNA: TGTGCCAGCAGCTTGGCGGAGGGAAACACCATATATTTT
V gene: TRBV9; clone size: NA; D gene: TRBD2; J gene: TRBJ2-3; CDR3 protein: CASSVGGGADTQYF; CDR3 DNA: TGTGCCAGCAGCGTGGGCGGGGGGGCAGATACGCAGTATTTT
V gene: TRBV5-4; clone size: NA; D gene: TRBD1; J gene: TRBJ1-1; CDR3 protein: CASSPGPGQLMNTEAFF; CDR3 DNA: TGTGCCAGCAGCCCGGGGCCGGGACAGCTAATGAACACTGAAGCTTTCTTT
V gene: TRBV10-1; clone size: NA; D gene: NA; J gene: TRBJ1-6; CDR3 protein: CASTGVEGIDNSPLHF; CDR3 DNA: TGCGCCAGCACCGGGGTAGAGGGTATTGATAATTCACCCCTCCACTTT
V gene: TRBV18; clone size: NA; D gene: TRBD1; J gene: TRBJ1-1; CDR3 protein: CASSPGTGEVKAFF; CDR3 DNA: TGTGCCAGCTCACCAGGGACAGGGGAAGTAAAAGCTTTCTTT
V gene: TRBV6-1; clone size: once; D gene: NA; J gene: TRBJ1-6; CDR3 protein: CASSERVDRHNSPLHF; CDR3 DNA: TGTGCCAGCAGTGAAAGAGTAGACAGACATAATTCACCCCTCCACTTT